Each of the 20 T cell receptor beta chains below was sequenced from the same sample in a study of control samples from healthy donors and cancer patients. Sequenced by immunoSEQ multiplex PCR; TCRdb stores in-frame clones only, minus some. The sample has around 82,000 clones; more than 75% are singletons. The material sequenced was blood. The receptors derive from a man in his fifties in good health.

The rearrangement joins TRBV19 to TRBJ1-5, with D maybe TRBD1 (6 bases). CDR1 and CDR2 (germline): LNHDA, SQIVND (reference sequence). Trimming cost V 8 bases and J 7 bases, with 21 bases left between them. This CDR3 comprises 15 residues. In DNA form, the CDR3 reads TGTGCCAGTTTGGGGGCGGGTAGGGATAACCAGCCCCAGCATTTT. As protein: CASLGAGRDNQPQHF. Full variable domain (missing parts from reference TRBV19 and TRBJ1-5): DGGITQSPKYLFRKEGQNVTLSCEQNLNHDAMYWYRQDPGQGLRLIYYSQIVNDFQKGDIAEGYSVSREKKESFPLTVTSAQKNPTAFYLCASLGAGRDNQPQHFGDGTRLSIL.

V usage is TRBV6-2 or TRBV6-3 and J usage is TRBJ1-1; TRBD1 agrees at 7 bases. The CDR3 covers 13 residues. Trimming removed 6 bases from V and 10 bases from J; junction bases left unmatched: 11. From germline, CDR1 is MNHEY and CDR2 SVGEGT. The CDR3 bases are TGTGCCAGCAGCTGGGACAGTCCAGGGGCAGCTTTCTTT. Translation gives CASSWDSPGAAFF.

This chain uses TRBV24-1 with TRBJ2-3, with 7 nucleotides matching TRBD1. The junction had 4 bases not matched to a gene; V was cut back by 1 base and J by 1 base. CDR1 is KGHDR and CDR2 is SFDVKD in the germline V gene. This CDR3 has 16 amino acids. The CDR3: CATSDLQGWGTDTQYF. The CDR3 DNA sequence: TGTGCCACCAGTGATTTACAGGGGTGGGGCACAGATACGCAGTATTTT.

For this clone: An end of the junction does not agree with germline; a read error may underlie this. The chain carries TRBV28 and TRBJ1-6; D gene uncertain. This CDR3 comprises 15 residues. Germline V lookup: CDR1 MDHEN, CDR2 SYDVKM. The CDR3 reads CASTLTRGNNSPLHF. For the CDR3, the DNA is TGTGCCAGCACTTTAACGCGGGGAAATAATTCACCCCTCCACTTT.

The chain employs TRBV4-3 and TRBJ2-7; no reliable D call. Trimming took 0 bases from V and 5 from J, leaving 8 bases between them. Looked up from germline, CDR1 is LGHNA and CDR2 is YSLEER. The CDR3 is 13 residues long. CDR3: CASSQDEGHEQYF. In DNA form, the CDR3 reads TGCGCCAGCAGCCAAGATGAAGGACACGAGCAGTACTTC.

This clone was observed once. This sequence joins TRBV5-1 and TRBJ1-1; D uncertain. The ends were cut back, 4 bases at V and 3 bases at J, with 13 bases in the middle. The CDR3 extends over 14 amino acids. Germline V gene sequence: CDR1 SGHRS, CDR2 YFSETQ. This CDR3 is CASSLGPGYTEAFF. CDR3 DNA sequence: TGCGCCAGCAGCCTTGGTCCAGGATACACTGAAGCTTTCTTT.

This clone was counted a single time. The CDR3 DNA is TGTGCCAGTAGTCGAGCCGGGGCGGGACGGCGAAACACCGGGGAGCTGTTTTTT. Translation: CASSRAGAGRRNTGELFF. The V call is TRBV19, the J call TRBJ2-2; D may be TRBD2 (6 bases). This CDR3 has 18 residues. Germline CDR1 LNHDA, CDR2 SQIVND (reference sequence). The ends were cut back, 5 bases at V and 2 bases at J, with 21 bases in the middle.

V gene TRBV12-3 or TRBV12-4 combines with J gene TRBJ1-5; D remains ambiguous. CDR3 length equals 13 residues. Trimming cost V 3 bases and J 7 bases, with 10 bases left between them. CDR3 coding DNA: TGTGCCAGCAGTTTGGGTGGTGGCCAGCCCCAGCATTTT. Protein: CASSLGGGQPQHF.

The chain links TRBV7-3 to TRBJ2-2; D not resolved. The CDR3 spans 17 residues. Germline CDR1 is SGHTA and CDR2 is FQGTGA. V was shortened by 5 bases and J by 4 bases, with 20 bases between the two germline ends. The CDR3 reads CASSPPPGYAGTGELFF. CDR3 in DNA: TGTGCCAGCAGCCCTCCCCCAGGTTACGCCGGCACCGGGGAGCTGTTTTTT. The entire variable domain, with the rest obtained from reference TRBV7-3 and TRBJ2-2, is as follows: GAGVSQTPSNKVTEKGKYVELRCDPISGHTALYWYRQSLGQGPEFLIYFQGTGAADDSGLPNDRFFAVRPEGSVSTLKIQRTERGDSAVYLCASSPPPGYAGTGELFFGEGSRLTVL.

This clone was detected only a few times. The chain is built from TRBV3-1 (or the pseudogene TRBV3-2) and TRBJ1-5; no clear D gene. V was shortened by 3 bases and J by 3 bases, with 12 bases between the two germline ends. The V gene's germline CDR1 is LGHDT and CDR2 YNNKEL (reference sequence). There are 15 residues in the CDR3. The CDR3, as DNA: TGTGCCAGCAGCCACTCCGGCAGGAACAATCAGCCCCAGCATTTT. It yields the protein CASSHSGRNNQPQHF.

This chain joins TRBV19 and TRBJ1-1, with unresolved D. Trimming removed 4 bases from V and 1 base from J, with 10 bases in between. The CDR3 is 14 residues long. Germline CDR1 LNHDA, CDR2 SQIVND (reference sequence). CDR3 loop: CASSRNLGNTEAFF. The DNA for the CDR3 is TGTGCCAGTAGTAGAAATTTGGGGAACACTGAAGCTTTCTTT.

The J gene is TRBJ2-7, the V gene TRBV19; maybe TRBD1 (5 bases). Germline assignment: CDR1 LNHDA and CDR2 SQIVND (reference sequence). The CDR3 is 14 residues long. V was trimmed by 5 bases and J by 0 bases, leaving 11 bases between them. The CDR3 sequence is CASSVDSNSYEQYF. The CDR3 DNA is TGTGCCAGTAGTGTCGACAGTAACTCCTACGAGCAGTACTTC.

The gene calls are TRBV9 and TRBJ2-1, with D possibly TRBD2 on 6 matching bases. This CDR3 has 13 residues. Germline values: CDR1 SGDLS, CDR2 YYNGEE. V was shortened by 4 bases and J by 6 bases, with 11 bases between the two germline ends. CDR3 residues: CASSWGVSNEQFF. CDR3 bases: TGTGCCAGCAGCTGGGGGGTTAGCAATGAGCAGTTCTTC.

The CDR3 sequence: CAWSVGGTNTEAFF. In nucleotides, the CDR3 is TGTGCCTGGAGTGTCGGAGGGACGAACACTGAAGCTTTCTTT. V usage is TRBV30 and J usage is TRBJ1-1, with D possibly TRBD1 on 5 matching bases. Germline lookup yields CDR1 GTSNPN and CDR2 SVGIG (reference sequence). CDR3 size: 14 residues. V lost 0 bases, J lost 1 base, and 9 bases lay in between.

CDR3 DNA sequence: TGCGCCAGCAACGATCAGGACACTGGACCTTATAGCAATCAGCCCCAGCATTTT. Translating it yields CASNDQDTGPYSNQPQHF. The rearrangement uses TRBV10-1 and TRBJ1-5; a weak D match, TRBD1 (5 bases). The CDR3 consists of 18 residues. Germline CDR1 WNHNN, CDR2 SYGVQD (reference sequence). V shed 7 bases and J shed 0 bases, with 22 bases lying between them.

The table lists this clone with a few counts. CDR3 bases: TGCGCCAGCAGAGATCAACCGGGACTTGACTTATATGGCTACACCTTC. This codes for CASRDQPGLDLYGYTF. The chain employs TRBV5-1 and TRBJ1-2; perhaps TRBD1 as D (5 bases). This CDR3 spans 16 amino acids. Deletions cut 5 bases from V and 5 bases from J, with 22 bases between. Germline V lookup: CDR1 SGHRS, CDR2 YFSETQ.

This clone was seen just once. V usage is TRBV20-1 and J usage is TRBJ1-1; 10 bases are shared with TRBD1. V was clipped by 5 bases and J by 2 bases; unmatched bases: 8. Germline V lookup: CDR1 DFQATT, CDR2 SNEGSKA (reference sequence). The CDR3 is 15 residues long. In DNA, the CDR3 is TGCAGTGCTGGTGACAGGGGGCGATTAAACACTGAAGCTTTCTTT. Amino acids: CSAGDRGRLNTEAFF.

J is TRBJ1-2 and V is TRBV19; unclear D gene. The CDR3 is 14 amino acids. Per the germline V gene, CDR1 is LNHDA and CDR2 is SQIVND (reference sequence). The V end was cut by 3 bases, the J end by 0 bases, with 8 bases between. The chain's CDR3 is CASSIPGSNYGYTF. CDR3 DNA sequence: TGTGCCAGTAGTATCCCCGGATCTAACTATGGCTACACCTTC.

The chain is built from TRBV7-9 and TRBJ2-5; TRBD2 agrees at 12 bases. CDR3 length equals 15 residues. V shed 5 bases and J 8 bases; nucleotides not matched to a gene: 9. Germline lookup yields CDR1 SEHNR and CDR2 FQNEAQ (reference sequence). CDR3 coding DNA: TGTGCCAGCAGCCCGCGGACTAGCGGGGAAGGAACCCAGTACTTC. Translation: CASSPRTSGEGTQYF.

The gene calls are TRBV7-2 and TRBJ2-5; possible D gene TRBD2, 6 bases. Germline values: CDR1 SGHTA, CDR2 FQGNSA. V dropped 0 bases and J dropped 3 bases, with 14 bases sitting between them. There are 16 residues in the CDR3. CDR3 DNA sequence: TGTGCCAGCAGCTTAGCGAAACAGCGGGTTAAAGAGACCCAGTACTTC. Protein sequence: CASSLAKQRVKETQYF.